This T cell receptor (beta chain) was observed in a study of control samples from healthy donors and cancer patients (dated by TCRdb to the early 2020s). This clone was counted a few times. Its antigen target is currently unknown. Base qualities are not provided; no much larger clone lies one nucleotide away. V and J are truncated by 1 base and 1 base respectively, leaving an intervening sequence of 10 bases. Reading from cysteine to phenylalanine, the CDR3 counts 15 amino acids. Only CDR3 DNA remains: 45 bases, in frame from the first base. From the germline V gene, CDR1 is LGHNA and CDR2 is YNFKEQ. The library came from the immunoSEQ multiplex PCR assay. TCRdb limited this immuneACCESS table to in-frame rearrangements with V and J called. A share of clones is missing; checked studies link under half to unresolved V genes, and the rest is unexplained. The sample table records some 79,000 clones; more than 75% of these occur just once. The ten largest clones take up 4% of the sample.

Sequencing used blood. The V gene is TRBV4-2 and the J gene is TRBJ1-1, with the D gene call left open. The sequence was obtained from a woman in her 50s in good health. Here the CDR3 is given as CASSQGFEGNTEAFF. The nucleotide sequence reads as follows: TGTGCCAGCAGCCAAGGGTTCGAGGGGAACACTGAAGCTTTCTTT.